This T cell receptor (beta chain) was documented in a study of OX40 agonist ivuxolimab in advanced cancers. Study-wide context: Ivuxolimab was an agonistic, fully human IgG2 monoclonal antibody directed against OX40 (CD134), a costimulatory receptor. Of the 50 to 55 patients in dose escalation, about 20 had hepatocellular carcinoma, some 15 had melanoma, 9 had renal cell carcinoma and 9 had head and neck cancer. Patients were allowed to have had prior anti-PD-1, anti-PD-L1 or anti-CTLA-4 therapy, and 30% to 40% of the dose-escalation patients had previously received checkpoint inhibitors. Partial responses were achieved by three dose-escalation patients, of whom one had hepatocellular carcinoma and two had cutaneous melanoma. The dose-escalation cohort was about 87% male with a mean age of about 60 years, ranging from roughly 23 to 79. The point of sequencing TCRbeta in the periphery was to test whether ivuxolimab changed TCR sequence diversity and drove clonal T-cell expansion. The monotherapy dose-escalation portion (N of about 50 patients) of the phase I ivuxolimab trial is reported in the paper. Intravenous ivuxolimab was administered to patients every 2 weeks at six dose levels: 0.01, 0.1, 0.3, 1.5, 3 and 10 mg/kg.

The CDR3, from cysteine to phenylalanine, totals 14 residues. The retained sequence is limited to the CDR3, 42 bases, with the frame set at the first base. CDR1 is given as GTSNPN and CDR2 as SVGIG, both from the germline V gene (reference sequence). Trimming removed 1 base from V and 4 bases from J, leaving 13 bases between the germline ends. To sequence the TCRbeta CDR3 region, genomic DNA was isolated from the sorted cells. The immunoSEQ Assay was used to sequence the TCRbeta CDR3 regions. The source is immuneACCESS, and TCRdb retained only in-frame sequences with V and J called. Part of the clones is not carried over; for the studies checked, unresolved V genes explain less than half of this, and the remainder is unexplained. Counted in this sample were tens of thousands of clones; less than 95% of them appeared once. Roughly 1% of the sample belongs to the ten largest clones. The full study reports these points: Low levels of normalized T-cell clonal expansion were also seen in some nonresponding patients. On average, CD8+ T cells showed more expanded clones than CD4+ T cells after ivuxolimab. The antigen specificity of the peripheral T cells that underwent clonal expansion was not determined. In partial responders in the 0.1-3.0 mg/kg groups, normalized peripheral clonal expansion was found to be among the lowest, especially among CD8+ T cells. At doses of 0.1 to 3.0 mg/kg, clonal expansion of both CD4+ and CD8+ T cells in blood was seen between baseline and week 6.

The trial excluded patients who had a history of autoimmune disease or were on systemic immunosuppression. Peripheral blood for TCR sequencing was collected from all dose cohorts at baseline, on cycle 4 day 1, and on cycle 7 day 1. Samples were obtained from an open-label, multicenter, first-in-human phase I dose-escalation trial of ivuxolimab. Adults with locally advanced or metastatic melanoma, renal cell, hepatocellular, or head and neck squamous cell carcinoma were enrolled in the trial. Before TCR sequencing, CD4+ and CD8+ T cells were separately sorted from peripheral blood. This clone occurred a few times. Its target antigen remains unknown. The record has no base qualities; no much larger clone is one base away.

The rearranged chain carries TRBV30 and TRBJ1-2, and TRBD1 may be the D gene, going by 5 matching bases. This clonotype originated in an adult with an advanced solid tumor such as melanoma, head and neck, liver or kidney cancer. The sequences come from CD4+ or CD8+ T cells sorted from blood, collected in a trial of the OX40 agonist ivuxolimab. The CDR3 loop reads CAWSERGGSYGYTF. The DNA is TGTGCCTGGAGTGAAAGGGGCGGCTCCTATGGCTACACCTTC.